The 16 T cell receptor beta chains in this list originate from one sample, sequenced in a study of human T cells and chemical hapten exposure. Each CDR3 protein is one row after TCRdb ran MiXCR on the RACE reads. This sample has approximately 28,000 distinct CDR3 sequences; roughly 10% occur once, and the top ten carry roughly 7.1%. The sample's time point: patch test 2, 6 weeks after DPC sensitization. The treatment here: therapeutic diphenylcyclopropenone sensitization with weekly scalp DPC. The sample in question was whole blood, obtained in connection with sensitization to the hapten diphenylcyclopropenone (DPC). All receptors come from a man aged 30 to 45 with alopecia areata. Some clones in this sample may be carry-over from other donors' samples.

This clonotype was picked up many times. This chain uses TRBV11-2 with TRBJ1-3, with TRBD1 identical over 10 bases. Trimming at V came to 4 bases and at J to 7 bases, leaving 1 base not matched to a gene. Germline assignment: CDR1 SGHAT and CDR2 FQNNGV. The CDR3 has 13 amino acids. The chain's CDR3 is CASSSTGGNTIYF. The DNA of the CDR3 is TGTGCCAGCAGCTCGACAGGGGGCAACACCATATATTTT.

V is TRBV7-2 and J is TRBJ2-7, with 7 bases matching TRBD2. Unmatched junction bases numbered 7, after V lost 4 bases and J lost 7 bases. This CDR3 spans 13 amino acids. Germline V lookup: CDR1 SGHTA, CDR2 FQGNSA. The CDR3 nucleotides are TGTGCCAGCAGCTGGGGACTACCCAATGAGCAGTACTTC. It yields the protein CASSWGLPNEQYF.

This clonotype appeared once. The chain links TRBV3-1 to TRBJ2-7; unclear D gene. This CDR3 has 16 residues. In germline, CDR1 is LGHDT, CDR2 YNNKEL (reference sequence). With 0 bases removed from V and 1 base from J, the gap between germline ends came to 13 bases. The CDR3 loop is CASSQDLASPSYEQYF. For the CDR3, the DNA is TGTGCCAGCAGCCAAGATCTGGCGAGCCCGTCCTACGAGCAGTACTTC.

In its sample, this clonotype is medium-sized. The chain has TRBV20-1 and TRBJ2-1, with D possibly matching TRBD2 (5 bases). V dropped 5 bases and J dropped 0 bases, with 14 bases sitting between them. CDR1 is DFQATT, CDR2 SNEGSKA, per germline (reference sequence). There are 15 residues in the CDR3. CDR3 nucleotide sequence: TGCAGTGCTGGTACCGGAGAGGGCTCCTACAATGAGCAGTTCTTC. The encoded protein is CSAGTGEGSYNEQFF.

This clonotype appeared many times. The chain has TRBV12-2 and TRBJ2-6; TRBD1 is the table's D call and was not checked against the DNA. TRBV12-2 is termed a pseudogene. The CDR3 has 18 residues. In DNA form, the CDR3 reads TGTGCAAGTCGCTCGCCGGGACAGGGTGCAACTGGGGCCAACGTCCTGACTTTC. It is translated as CASRSPGQGATGANVLTF.

This clonotype was picked up many times. The V and J genes are TRBV7-2 and TRBJ1-5; D ambiguous. Germline CDR1 SGHTA, CDR2 FQGNSA. The CDR3 runs to 15 residues. Trimming took off 4 bases at V and 0 bases at J, with 10 bases between the two ends. The DNA of the CDR3 is TGTGCCAGCAGCTCCTGGACGGGTAGCAATCAGCCCCAGCATTTT. It codes for CASSSWTGSNQPQHF.

This clonotype has just a few counts. The J gene is TRBJ2-2, the V gene TRBV9, with a tentative D call TRBD2 (6 bases). The V gene's germline CDR1 is SGDLS and CDR2 YYNGEE. CDR3 length: 16 residues. The V end lost 4 bases, the J end lost 5 bases, and 18 bases lay between the germline ends. Here the CDR3 DNA reads TGTGCCAGCAGCCTTCGTCTCTCGGCGGGGACCGGGGAGCTGTTTTTT. Protein: CASSLRLSAGTGELFF.

The rearrangement links TRBV7-9 to TRBJ2-7, with 8 bases identical to TRBD1. Germline V gene lookup returns CDR1 SEHNR and CDR2 FQNEAQ (reference sequence). With V trimmed by 5 bases and J by 2 bases, 5 bases remained unmatched. The CDR3 is 14 residues long. The CDR3 reads CASSHPGQAYEQYF. DNA of the CDR3: TGTGCCAGCAGCCATCCGGGACAGGCCTACGAGCAGTACTTC.

This clonotype was recorded at least ten times. The CDR3 DNA reads as TGTGCCAGCAGCTTAAGGCAAGACTACAATGAGCAGTTCTTC. It specifies CASSLRQDYNEQFF. The chain carries TRBV11-2 and TRBJ2-1, with D uncertain. Per germline, CDR1 SGHAT and CDR2 FQNNGV. The CDR3 is 14 residues long. The V and J ends lost 2 bases and 3 bases respectively, with 8 bases between them.

This clonotype was counted ten times or more. The chain uses TRBV11-2 and TRBJ1-4; tentative D call: TRBD1 (5 bases). The CDR3 covers 17 residues. V was shortened by 0 bases and J by 0 bases, with 11 bases between the two germline ends. Germline V gene sequence: CDR1 SGHAT, CDR2 FQNNGV. CDR3 sequence (DNA): TGTGCCAGCAGCTTAGATCTTTGGGGCCCAACTAATGAAAAACTGTTTTTT. Protein sequence: CASSLDLWGPTNEKLFF.

V and J are TRBV27 and TRBJ1-4; D is undetermined. The ends were cut back, 6 bases at V and 12 bases at J, with 11 bases in the middle. This CDR3 has 11 amino acids. Germline values: CDR1 MNHEY, CDR2 SMNVEV (reference sequence). CDR3 region: CASSPGDQLFF. The CDR3 DNA is TGTGCCAGCAGCCCTGGCGACCAACTGTTTTTT.

V is TRBV4-3 and J is TRBJ2-7; 9 bases line up with TRBD1. Germline lookup yields CDR1 LGHNA and CDR2 YSLEER. Losses at the gene ends were 4 bases for V and 5 bases for J; bases not matched to a gene: 9. The CDR3 extends over 15 amino acids. The CDR3 bases are TGCGCCAGCAGCCCCGGGACAGGGAATGCGGACGAGCAGTACTTC. It is translated as CASSPGTGNADEQYF.

This clonotype counts as medium-sized. The chain is built from TRBV7-9 and TRBJ2-1, with TRBD2 matching 8 bases. The CDR3 covers 16 residues. Germline V gene sequence: CDR1 SEHNR, CDR2 FQNEAQ (reference sequence). The V and J ends lost 5 bases and 1 base, in that order; junction bases with no gene match: 7. The CDR3 protein is CASSGTLADSYNEQFF. The CDR3 DNA follows: TGTGCCAGCAGCGGGACACTAGCGGATTCCTACAATGAGCAGTTCTTC. The full variable domain, with the rest looked up from reference TRBV7-9 and TRBJ2-1, is DTGVSQNPRHKITKRGQNVTFRCDPISEHNRLYWYRQTLGQGPEFLTYFQNEAQLEKSRLLSDRFSAERPKGSFSTLEIQRTEQGDSAMYLCASSGTLADSYNEQFFGPGTRLTVL.

The gene calls are TRBV4-2 and TRBJ1-5, with 7 bases lining up with TRBD1. CDR3 length equals 17 residues. Germline loops: CDR1 LGHNA, CDR2 YNFKEQ. The ends lost 3 bases at V and 3 bases at J; junction bases unmatched: 11. The CDR3 sequence: CASSQGFQGGYNQPQHF. The CDR3 DNA is TGTGCCAGCAGCCAGGGTTTTCAGGGGGGGTACAATCAGCCCCAGCATTTT.

Comment on this clonotype: One end of the junction fails to match germline, which may point to a read error. This chain connects TRBV18 to TRBJ2-7, with D possibly TRBD1 on 6 matching bases. The CDR3 sequence is 13 residues long. Germline V lookup: CDR1 KGHSH, CDR2 LQKENI. The CDR3 DNA sequence: TGTGCCAGCTCACTTACCGGGACAACCGAGCAGAACTTC. Translation gives CASSLTGTTEQNF.

Many counts were recorded for this clonotype. The gene calls are TRBV6-1 and TRBJ2-3; a possible D gene is TRBD2 (6 bases). The ends were cut back, 10 bases at V and 3 bases at J, with 17 bases in the middle. The CDR3 loop spans 14 amino acids. CDR1 is MNHNS and CDR2 is SASEGT in the germline V gene. The CDR3 DNA follows: TGTGCCATCCGGGACCCGCGGGGAACAGATACGCAGTATTTT. Translation gives CAIRDPRGTDTQYF.